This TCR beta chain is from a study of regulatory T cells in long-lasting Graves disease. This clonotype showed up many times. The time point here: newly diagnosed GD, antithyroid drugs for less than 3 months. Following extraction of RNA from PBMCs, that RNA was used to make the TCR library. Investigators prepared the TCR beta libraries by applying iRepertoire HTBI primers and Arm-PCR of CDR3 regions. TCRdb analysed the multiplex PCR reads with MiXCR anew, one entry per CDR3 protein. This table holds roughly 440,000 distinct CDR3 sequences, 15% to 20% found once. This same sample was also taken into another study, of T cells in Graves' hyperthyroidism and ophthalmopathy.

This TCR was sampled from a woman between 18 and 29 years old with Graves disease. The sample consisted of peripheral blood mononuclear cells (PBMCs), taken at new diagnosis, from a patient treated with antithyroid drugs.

The CDR3 is CASSFRTSGMSGELFF. The CDR3 DNA reads as TGTGCCAGCAGCTTCCGGACTAGCGGGATGTCCGGGGAGCTGTTTTTT. The chain employs TRBV11-2 and TRBJ2-2; 12 nucleotides match TRBD2. V dropped 3 bases and J dropped 6; count of bases not matched to a gene: 5. The CDR3 extends over 16 amino acids. CDR1 SGHAT and CDR2 FQNNGV come from the germline V gene.